A single sample is the source of the 18 T cell receptor beta chains below, sequenced in a study of memory CD4+ T cells and cytomegalovirus serostatus. Single viable CD3+CD4+CD8-CD45RO+ cells were sorted as the memory CD4+ T cells. Profiling relied on immunoSEQ multiplex PCR, and the TCRdb table lists in-frame clones only, not all of them. Of some 30,000 clones listed, about 75% were seen once; the top ten hold 0.6% to 0.7%. Sequenced material: memory CD4+ T cells from blood. Receptors originate from an adult in good health and CMV-seronegative. Some clones in this sample may be carry-over from other donors' samples.

J is TRBJ1-1 and V is TRBV11-2, with 8 positions matching TRBD1. Germline values: CDR1 SGHAT, CDR2 FQNNGV. V shed 2 bases, J shed 9 bases, and the junction held 5 bases outside the gene matches. This CDR3 region has 13 residues. The CDR3 nucleotides read TGTGCCAGCAGCTTATCAGGGGGCAATAAAGCTTTCTTT. It yields the protein CASSLSGGNKAFF. The full variable domain, in which reference TRBV11-2 and TRBJ1-1 provide the parts outside the CDR3, is EAGVAQSPRYKIIEKRQSVAFWCNPISGHATLYWYQQILGQGPKLLIQFQNNGVVDDSQLPKDRFSAERLKGVDSTLKIQPAKLEDSAVYLCASSLSGGNKAFFGQGTRLTVV.

The chain has TRBV6-5 and TRBJ2-5; no reliable D call. V lost 6 bases to trimming and J lost 0 bases, with 2 bases between them. Germline values: CDR1 MNHEY, CDR2 SVGAGI. The CDR3 extends over 11 amino acids. In DNA form, the CDR3 reads TGTGCCAGCAGGGACCAAGAGACCCAGTACTTC. Translated: CASRDQETQYF.

In its sample, this clone was seen once. The V gene is TRBV10-3, the J gene TRBJ2-1; no clear D gene. Germline CDR1 is ENHRY and CDR2 is SYGVKD. V dropped 4 bases and J dropped 12 bases, with 13 bases sitting between them. There are 12 residues in the CDR3. The CDR3 sequence is CAISVEVRVQFF. Here the CDR3 DNA reads TGTGCCATCAGTGTCGAGGTGCGTGTGCAGTTCTTC.

The chain uses TRBV5-1 and TRBJ2-2; the match to TRBD1 covers 7 bases. The CDR3 has 17 amino acids. Per the germline V gene, CDR1 is SGHRS and CDR2 is YFSETQ. The junction had 11 bases not matched to a gene; V was cut back by 0 bases and J by 6 bases. CDR3 nucleotides: TGCGCCAGCAGCTTGGCCCCGGGGACAGATGTAGCCGGGGAGCTGTTTTTT. Translating gives CASSLAPGTDVAGELFF.

The chain has TRBV7-9 and TRBJ1-2; D uncertain. The CDR3 spans 13 residues. The V end was cut by 1 base, the J end by 7 bases, with 10 bases between. Germline CDR1 reads SEHNR; CDR2 reads FQNEAQ (reference sequence). The DNA of the CDR3 is TGTGCCAGCAGCTTAGGGATGGGCTCTGGCTACACCTTC. Encoded protein: CASSLGMGSGYTF.

This chain connects TRBV14 to TRBJ1-4, with D uncertain. The ends were cut back, 4 bases at V and 4 bases at J, with 13 bases in the middle. Germline V gene lookup returns CDR1 SGHDN and CDR2 FVKESK. This CDR3 region has 15 residues. Here the CDR3 reads CASSRGGANNEKLFF. The CDR3 DNA is TGTGCCAGCAGCCGAGGCGGAGCGAATAATGAAAAACTGTTTTTT.

This chain connects TRBV5-6 to TRBJ2-3; 8 nucleotides align to TRBD2. The CDR3 consists of 16 residues. The germline V gene encodes CDR1 SGHDT and CDR2 YYEEEE. V dropped 4 bases and J dropped 5; count of bases not matched to a gene: 12. CDR3 sequence (DNA): TGTGCCAGCAGCCAGGAGGGCCGGGGGGGCCTAGATACGCAGTATTTT. Protein: CASSQEGRGGLDTQYF.

This chain joins TRBV11-2 and TRBJ1-1; 7 bases agree with TRBD1. Germline loops: CDR1 SGHAT, CDR2 FQNNGV. The trim removed 5 bases at V and 11 bases at J, leaving 8 bases unmatched. This CDR3 comprises 12 residues. CDR3 region: CASSRSTGWAFF. As DNA, the CDR3 is TGTGCCAGCAGCCGTTCGACAGGGTGGGCTTTCTTT.

V is TRBV9 and J is TRBJ2-1, with D unresolved. The CDR3 is 16 residues long. The germline V gene encodes CDR1 SGDLS and CDR2 YYNGEE. V lost 0 bases to trimming and J lost 0 bases, with 10 bases between them. CDR3 sequence reads: CASSVAGSASYNEQFF. The DNA of the CDR3 is TGTGCCAGCAGCGTAGCTGGGTCGGCCTCCTACAATGAGCAGTTCTTC.

The rearrangement uses TRBV15 and TRBJ1-2; 7 bases map to TRBD1. Germline-derived CDR1 and CDR2 are LNHNV and YYDKDF (reference sequence). The CDR3 consists of 14 residues. V gave up 1 base and J gave up 6 bases; unmatched junction bases: 5. The CDR3 sequence is CATSRGQGLDGYTF. In DNA, the CDR3 is TGTGCCACCAGCAGAGGACAGGGACTGGATGGCTACACCTTC.

DNA for the CDR3: TGCGCCAGCAGCCCCCAGGACAGGATGAAGGAAAAACTGTTTTTT. Protein product: CASSPQDRMKEKLFF. This chain connects TRBV5-1 to TRBJ1-4; 7 positions match TRBD1. Per germline, CDR1 SGHRS and CDR2 YFSETQ. CDR3 size: 15 residues. V lost 4 bases and J lost 8; bases outside the gene matches: 11.

The chain carries TRBV7-3 and TRBJ2-5, with 8 positions matching TRBD2. The CDR3 runs to 15 residues. The ends lost 2 bases at V and 7 bases at J; junction bases unmatched: 9. The V gene's germline CDR1 is SGHTA and CDR2 FQGTGA. The CDR3 nucleotides are TGTGCCAGCAGCTTAGTGGCGGGGGGCCAGGGGACCCAGTACTTC. It encodes CASSLVAGGQGTQYF.

This clone was detected a few times. This sequence joins TRBV5-6 and TRBJ1-6; TRBD1 matches at 10 bases. V gave up 4 bases and J gave up 3 bases; unmatched junction bases: 4. The CDR3 length is 16 residues. Germline lookup yields CDR1 SGHDT and CDR2 YYEEEE. The CDR3 is CASSTDRGLYNSPLHF. As DNA, the CDR3 is TGTGCCAGCAGCACAGACAGGGGGCTCTATAATTCACCCCTCCACTTT.

This clone appeared once. The rearrangement uses TRBV4-3 and TRBJ2-1, with TRBD2 identical over 10 bases. The CDR3 runs 19 residues. CDR1 LGHNA and CDR2 YSLEER come from the germline V gene. V shed 4 bases and J 5 bases; nucleotides not matched to a gene: 17. The chain's CDR3 is CASSRFLSVAGGSNNEQFF. The CDR3, as DNA: TGCGCCAGCAGCCGATTCCTCTCAGTAGCGGGGGGATCTAACAATGAGCAGTTCTTC.

This clone was counted only a few times. The V call is TRBV19, the J call TRBJ1-2; D uncertain. Germline CDR1 is LNHDA and CDR2 is SQIVND (reference sequence). The CDR3 extends over 13 amino acids. The germline V and J ends were trimmed by 1 base and 6 bases, with 9 bases remaining between them. In DNA form, the CDR3 reads TGTGCCAGTAGTATAGGGAAGGGAGATGGCTACACCTTC. This codes for CASSIGKGDGYTF.

The chain carries TRBV7-2 and TRBJ1-2; the D gene is possibly TRBD1 (5 bases). This CDR3 has 14 residues. Per the germline V gene, CDR1 is SGHTA and CDR2 is FQGNSA. V lost 1 base and J lost 4, with 10 bases in between. CDR3 amino acids: CASSLVGTTYGYTF. The CDR3 DNA follows: TGTGCCAGCAGCTTAGTTGGGACCACCTATGGCTACACCTTC.

The chain carries TRBV10-3 and TRBJ1-1; the D gene is possibly TRBD1 (6 bases). V was trimmed by 4 bases and J by 4 bases, leaving 7 bases between them. CDR1 and CDR2 (germline): ENHRY, SYGVKD. The CDR3 sequence is 12 residues long. The CDR3 loop is CAISGRGTEAFF. CDR3 nucleotide sequence: TGTGCCATCAGTGGCAGGGGCACTGAAGCTTTCTTT.

V usage is TRBV4-1 and J usage is TRBJ2-1; D is perhaps TRBD2 (5 bases). The V gene lost 4 bases and the J gene lost 1 base, with 8 bases spanning the gap. This CDR3 has 14 amino acids. The germline V gene has CDR1 MGHRA and CDR2 YSYEKL. CDR3 DNA sequence: TGCGCCAGCAGCCTGGACTCGTCCTACAATGAGCAGTTCTTC. The encoded protein is CASSLDSSYNEQFF.